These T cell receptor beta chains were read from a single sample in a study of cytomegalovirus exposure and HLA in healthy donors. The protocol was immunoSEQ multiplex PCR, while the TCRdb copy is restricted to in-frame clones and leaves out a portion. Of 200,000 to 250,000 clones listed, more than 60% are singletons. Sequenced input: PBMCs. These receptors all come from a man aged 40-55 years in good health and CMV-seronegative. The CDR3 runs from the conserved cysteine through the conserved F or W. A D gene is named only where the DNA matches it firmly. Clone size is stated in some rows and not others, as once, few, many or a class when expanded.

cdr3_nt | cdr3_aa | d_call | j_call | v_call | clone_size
TGCGCCAGCAGCCCACATGACAGACTTAACACTGAAGCTTTCTTT | CASSPHDRLNTEAFF | - | TRBJ1-1 | TRBV4-1 | once
TGTGCCAGCAGTGGAACAGGGGGCGGCACTGAAGCTTTCTTT | CASSGTGGGTEAFF | TRBD1 | TRBJ1-1 | TRBV2 | once
TGTGCCAGCAGCCTTTCAACCGGGACAGGGGTCAATGAGCAGTTCTTC | CASSLSTGTGVNEQFF | TRBD1 | TRBJ2-1 | TRBV6-4 | few
TGCGCCAGCAGCCAAAACATTATAATCCGGGGGGCTAATCAGCCCCAGCATTTT | CASSQNIIIRGANQPQHF | - | TRBJ1-5 | TRBV4-1 | -
TGTGCCAGCAGTGGGCCTACCGGACGGGAAACCAGCTCCTATAATTCACCCCTCCACTTT | CASSGPTGRETSSYNSPLHF | - | TRBJ1-6 | TRBV27 | few
TGTGCTAGTGGTTTGGTAGGGGACAGCAATTCACCCCTCCACTTT | CASGLVGDSNSPLHF | TRBD1 | TRBJ1-6 | TRBV12-5 | -
TGTGCCAGCAGCTTACAGGGCCATGGCTACACCTTC | CASSLQGHGYTF | - | TRBJ1-2 | TRBV6-5 | -
TGTGCCAGCAGCGTATCGGCTAGCGGGAGGAATGAGCAGTTCTTC | CASSVSASGRNEQFF | TRBD2 | TRBJ2-1 | TRBV9 | once
TGCGCCAGCACCGGACTAGCGGGAGGCAGCAATGAGCAGTTCTTC | CASTGLAGGSNEQFF | TRBD2 | TRBJ2-1 | TRBV4-1 | -
TGTGCCAGCAGTCCTGGACAGGGGACTAATGAAAAACTGTTTTTT | CASSPGQGTNEKLFF | TRBD1 | TRBJ1-4 | TRBV6-5 | -